A selection of T cell receptor beta chains follows, all from one sample in a study of metastatic and nonmetastatic thyroid tumors. TCRdb recomputed clones from the PCR reads via MiXCR. The data hold almost 85,000 clones, with 12% observed a single time. Material for sequencing was tumor tissue. The receptors originated from a female donor with papillary thyroid cancer or a benign thyroid nodule (not recorded which). Some clones in this sample may be carry-over from other donors' samples. CDR3s include the opening cysteine and the closing phenylalanine or tryptophan. A D gene is named only where the DNA matches it firmly. Not all rows give a size; the values are once, few, many and, for expanded clones, a class.

j_gene: TRBJ2-1
abundance: few
v_gene: TRBV29-1
d_gene: .
CDR3aa: CSVDGGSLNHPHNEQFF
CDR3nt: TGCAGCGTTGATGGGGGTAGTCTTAATCACCCCCACAATGAGCAGTTCTTC

j_gene: TRBJ2-3
abundance: many
v_gene: TRBV5-1
d_gene: TRBD2
CDR3aa: CASSSGGADTQYF
CDR3nt: TGCGCCAGCAGCTCGGGGGGTGCAGATACGCAGTATTTT

j_gene: TRBJ1-2
abundance: .
v_gene: TRBV9
d_gene: .
CDR3aa: CASSCVPSVDYGYTF
CDR3nt: TGTGCCAGCAGCTGCGTCCCTAGCGTGGACTATGGCTACACCTTC

j_gene: TRBJ1-1
abundance: many
v_gene: TRBV7-8
d_gene: TRBD1
CDR3aa: CASSPRDRGGEAFF
CDR3nt: TGTGCCAGCAGCCCACGGGACAGGGGTGGTGAAGCTTTCTTT

j_gene: TRBJ2-1
abundance: .
v_gene: TRBV2
d_gene: .
CDR3aa: CASTGESSYNEQFF
CDR3nt: TGTGCCAGCACGGGCGAGAGCTCCTACAATGAGCAGTTCTTC

j_gene: TRBJ1-2
abundance: many
v_gene: TRBV20-1
d_gene: .
CDR3aa: CSARDPTFKKGSYGYTF
CDR3nt: TGCAGTGCTAGAGACCCAACGTTTAAAAAAGGATCCTATGGCTACACCTTC

j_gene: TRBJ1-2
abundance: many
v_gene: TRBV20-1
d_gene: TRBD1
CDR3aa: CSAPRTGDFYGYTF
CDR3nt: TGCAGTGCACCCCGGACAGGAGATTTCTATGGCTACACCTTC

j_gene: TRBJ2-7
abundance: .
v_gene: TRBV7-6
d_gene: .
CDR3aa: CASSLGGTGYEQYF
CDR3nt: TGTGCCAGCAGCTTAGGCGGTACGGGCTACGAGCAGTACTTC

j_gene: TRBJ2-1
abundance: few
v_gene: TRBV7-2
d_gene: TRBD1
CDR3aa: CASSLAGTGGYNEQFF
CDR3nt: TGTGCCAGCAGCCTAGCCGGGACAGGGGGCTACAATGAGCAGTTCTTC

j_gene: TRBJ2-7
abundance: many
v_gene: TRBV6-1
d_gene: TRBD2
CDR3aa: CASSRGGSEQYF
CDR3nt: TGTGCCAGCAGCCGGGGAGGGTCCGAGCAGTACTTC

j_gene: TRBJ2-2
abundance: .
v_gene: TRBV10-2
d_gene: TRBD2
CDR3aa: CASSFGGLSGANTGELFF
CDR3nt: TGCGCCAGCAGTTTTGGTGGGTTAAGCGGGGCGAACACCGGGGAGCTGTTTTTT

j_gene: TRBJ1-6
abundance: many
v_gene: TRBV9
d_gene: TRBD1
CDR3aa: CASSQPGGTGDNSPLHF
CDR3nt: TGTGCCAGCAGCCAACCCGGGGGGACAGGCGATAATTCACCCCTCCACTTT

j_gene: TRBJ1-6
abundance: many
v_gene: TRBV7-2
d_gene: .
CDR3aa: CASSLGQAYNSPLHF
CDR3nt: TGTGCCAGCAGCTTAGGACAGGCCTATAATTCACCCCTCCACTTT

j_gene: TRBJ2-1
abundance: many
v_gene: TRBV18
d_gene: .
CDR3aa: CASSPFFSDSRWFEQFF
CDR3nt: TGTGCCAGCTCACCGTTTTTTTCGGACAGCCGGTGGTTTGAGCAGTTCTTC

j_gene: TRBJ1-2
abundance: many
v_gene: TRBV5-1
d_gene: .
CDR3aa: CASSLRPDYGYTF
CDR3nt: TGCGCCAGCAGCTTGCGTCCGGACTATGGCTACACCTTC

j_gene: TRBJ1-1
abundance: .
v_gene: TRBV10-2
d_gene: .
CDR3aa: CASSRSTEAFF
CDR3nt: TGCGCCAGCAGTAGGAGCACTGAAGCTTTCTTT

j_gene: TRBJ1-2
abundance: many
v_gene: TRBV11-2
d_gene: .
CDR3aa: CASSPNPPGYGYTF
CDR3nt: TGTGCCAGCAGCCCAAACCCCCCAGGGTATGGCTACACCTTC

j_gene: TRBJ1-2
abundance: many
v_gene: TRBV10-2
d_gene: .
CDR3aa: CASLTGNYGYTF
CDR3nt: TGCGCCAGCCTTACAGGGAACTATGGCTACACCTTC

j_gene: TRBJ2-7
abundance: many
v_gene: TRBV15
d_gene: .
CDR3aa: CATSPDRWGGQYF
CDR3nt: TGTGCCACCAGCCCGGACCGGTGGGGAGGGCAGTACTTC

j_gene: TRBJ2-1
abundance: many
v_gene: TRBV19
d_gene: .
CDR3aa: CASRQAGNFNEQFF
CDR3nt: TGTGCCAGTCGCCAGGCAGGCAACTTCAATGAGCAGTTCTTC

j_gene: TRBJ1-1
abundance: many
v_gene: TRBV27
d_gene: .
CDR3aa: CASSPGSRMNTEAFF
CDR3nt: TGTGCCAGCAGTCCCGGGAGTAGAATGAACACTGAAGCTTTCTTT

j_gene: TRBJ2-5
abundance: many
v_gene: TRBV5-1
d_gene: TRBD1
CDR3aa: CASSQWDSTQETQYF
CDR3nt: TGCGCCAGCAGCCAATGGGACAGCACTCAAGAGACCCAGTACTTC

j_gene: TRBJ1-5
abundance: few
v_gene: TRBV6-5
d_gene: .
CDR3aa: CASSSGFGNQPQHF
CDR3nt: TGTGCCAGCAGTTCGGGATTTGGCAATCAGCCCCAGCATTTT

j_gene: TRBJ2-5
abundance: once
v_gene: TRBV4-1
d_gene: .
CDR3aa: CASSQDRNSASGF
CDR3nt: TGCGCCAGCAGCCAAGATAGGAACAGCGCCTCAGGTTTC

j_gene: TRBJ2-2
abundance: many
v_gene: TRBV30
d_gene: TRBD2
CDR3aa: CAWSVIAGGNGELFF
CDR3nt: TGTGCCTGGAGCGTAATAGCGGGAGGTAACGGGGAGCTGTTTTTT

j_gene: TRBJ2-7
abundance: many
v_gene: TRBV20-1
d_gene: .
CDR3aa: CSAREQTYEQYF
CDR3nt: TGCAGTGCTAGAGAACAGACCTACGAGCAGTACTTC

j_gene: TRBJ1-6
abundance: .
v_gene: TRBV3-1
d_gene: TRBD1
CDR3aa: CASSRTGGANSPLHF
CDR3nt: TGTGCCAGCAGCCGGACAGGGGGAGCTAATTCACCCCTCCACTTT

j_gene: TRBJ1-2
abundance: .
v_gene: TRBV11-2
d_gene: TRBD1
CDR3aa: CASSLSRGTGKNYGYTF
CDR3nt: TGTGCCAGCAGCTTATCCCGTGGGACAGGGAAAAACTATGGCTACACCTTC

j_gene: TRBJ2-3
abundance: .
v_gene: TRBV7-3
d_gene: TRBD2
CDR3aa: CASSLGTSGEDTQYF
CDR3nt: TGTGCCAGCAGCCTGGGGACTAGCGGGGAAGATACGCAGTATTTT

j_gene: TRBJ2-3
abundance: many
v_gene: TRBV5-4
d_gene: TRBD2
CDR3aa: CASSRYRLAGSTDTQYF
CDR3nt: TGTGCCAGCAGCAGGTACCGACTAGCGGGGAGCACAGATACGCAGTATTTT

j_gene: TRBJ2-3
abundance: many
v_gene: TRBV15
d_gene: TRBD2
CDR3aa: CATSRVQGLADTQYF
CDR3nt: TGTGCCACCAGCAGAGTTCAGGGACTAGCAGATACGCAGTATTTT

j_gene: TRBJ2-7
abundance: .
v_gene: TRBV7-6
d_gene: TRBD2
CDR3aa: CASSSGLAGVVRTDEQYF
CDR3nt: TGTGCCAGCAGCTCAGGACTAGCGGGAGTTGTTAGGACGGACGAGCAGTACTTC

j_gene: TRBJ2-7
abundance: once
v_gene: TRBV20-1
d_gene: TRBD1
CDR3aa: CSARQSNRDRGGDSYEQYF
CDR3nt: TGCAGTGCTAGACAGTCAAACCGGGACAGGGGTGGGGACTCCTACGAGCAGTACTTC

j_gene: TRBJ2-5
abundance: many
v_gene: TRBV5-1
d_gene: TRBD2
CDR3aa: CASSWGGTSGSETQYF
CDR3nt: TGCGCCAGCAGCTGGGGGGGGACTAGCGGGAGTGAGACCCAGTACTTC

j_gene: TRBJ2-5
abundance: many
v_gene: TRBV5-1
d_gene: TRBD1
CDR3aa: CAIALPTGEETQYF
CDR3nt: TGCGCCATCGCGCTACCAACAGGGGAGGAGACCCAGTACTTC

j_gene: TRBJ2-7
abundance: many
v_gene: TRBV9
d_gene: .
CDR3aa: CASSPRDAYEQYF
CDR3nt: TGTGCCAGCAGCCCCCGGGACGCTTACGAGCAGTACTTC

j_gene: TRBJ2-1
abundance: .
v_gene: TRBV11-2
d_gene: TRBD2
CDR3aa: CASSLRTSGANEQFF
CDR3nt: TGTGCCAGCAGCCTAAGGACTAGCGGGGCCAATGAGCAGTTCTTC

j_gene: TRBJ2-1
abundance: many
v_gene: TRBV24-1
d_gene: TRBD2
CDR3aa: CATSDPVSGRGNEQFF
CDR3nt: TGCGCCACCAGTGACCCTGTTAGCGGGAGGGGTAATGAGCAGTTCTTC

j_gene: TRBJ2-7
abundance: .
v_gene: TRBV5-1
d_gene: .
CDR3aa: CASILGQGLYEQYF
CDR3nt: TGCGCCAGCATCTTGGGGCAGGGATTATACGAGCAGTACTTC

j_gene: TRBJ2-6
abundance: many
v_gene: TRBV11-2
d_gene: TRBD1
CDR3aa: CASSLQGASGANVLTF
CDR3nt: TGTGCCAGCAGCCTACAGGGGGCCTCTGGGGCCAACGTCCTGACTTTC

j_gene: TRBJ1-4
abundance: many
v_gene: TRBV12-3/TRBV12-4
d_gene: TRBD1
CDR3aa: CASSPGPGQEEKLFF
CDR3nt: TGTGCCAGCAGTCCCGGGCCGGGACAGGAGGAAAAACTGTTTTTT

j_gene: TRBJ2-5
abundance: many
v_gene: TRBV25-1
d_gene: .
CDR3aa: CASSEIGDGETQYF
CDR3nt: TGTGCCAGCAGTGAAATCGGGGACGGGGAGACCCAGTACTTC

j_gene: TRBJ2-7
abundance: few
v_gene: TRBV6-1
d_gene: TRBD2
CDR3aa: CAGWRSGGAQEQYF
CDR3nt: TGTGCCGGATGGAGAAGCGGGGGGGCTCAAGAGCAGTACTTC

j_gene: TRBJ2-2
abundance: many
v_gene: TRBV5-1
d_gene: TRBD1
CDR3aa: CASSSTGGIAGELFF
CDR3nt: TGCGCCAGCAGCTCGACAGGGGGCATCGCCGGGGAGCTGTTTTTT

j_gene: TRBJ2-1
abundance: many
v_gene: TRBV6-1
d_gene: .
CDR3aa: CASSEGVRGIEQFF
CDR3nt: TGTGCCAGCAGTGAAGGGGTAAGGGGTATTGAGCAGTTCTTC

j_gene: TRBJ1-2
abundance: many
v_gene: TRBV30
d_gene: TRBD1
CDR3aa: CAWSQGAGGYTF
CDR3nt: TGTGCCTGGAGTCAGGGGGCCGGTGGCTACACCTTC

j_gene: TRBJ2-1
abundance: many
v_gene: TRBV2
d_gene: .
CDR3aa: CASSETRDSSNEQFF
CDR3nt: TGTGCCAGCAGTGAAACGAGGGACTCGAGCAATGAGCAGTTCTTC

j_gene: TRBJ2-5
abundance: many
v_gene: TRBV19
d_gene: TRBD1
CDR3aa: CASSIGTGTRETQYF
CDR3nt: TGTGCCAGTAGTATCGGGACAGGGACCCGGGAGACCCAGTACTTC

j_gene: TRBJ2-4
abundance: many
v_gene: TRBV20-1
d_gene: TRBD2
CDR3aa: CSARDGAGGPLANIQYF
CDR3nt: TGCAGTGCTAGAGATGGGGCGGGAGGGCCATTGGCAAACATTCAGTACTTC

j_gene: TRBJ1-5
abundance: many
v_gene: TRBV20-1
d_gene: TRBD1
CDR3aa: CSAGQGPNQPQHF
CDR3nt: TGCAGTGCCGGACAGGGTCCCAATCAGCCCCAGCATTTT

j_gene: TRBJ2-1
abundance: many
v_gene: TRBV7-8
d_gene: TRBD2
CDR3aa: CASSFPIAGGSYNEQFF
CDR3nt: TGTGCCAGCAGCTTCCCGATAGCGGGGGGGTCCTACAATGAGCAGTTCTTC